One sample yielded the 12 T cell receptor beta chains listed below, sequenced in a study of blood T cell repertoires in COVID-19. Clones were sequenced by immunoSEQ multiplex PCR, and TCRdb holds only the in-frame ones, with some missing. The sample has approximately 110,000 clones, 80% to 90% seen once; the top ten hold nearly 0.9%. Sequenced: peripheral blood. Source of these receptors: a woman between 50 and 59 years old with active or convalescent COVID-19.

The chain carries TRBV6-1 and TRBJ2-1; 9 nucleotides agree with TRBD2. The CDR3 consists of 16 residues. Germline V lookup: CDR1 MNHNS, CDR2 SASEGT. V gave up 3 bases and J gave up 0 bases; unmatched junction bases: 3. As DNA, the CDR3 is TGTGCCAGCAGTGAGGTTAGCGGGAGCTCCTACAATGAGCAGTTCTTC. It encodes CASSEVSGSSYNEQFF.

This chain links TRBV15 with TRBJ2-7; 8 nucleotides align to TRBD2. From germline, CDR1 is LNHNV and CDR2 YYDKDF (reference sequence). The CDR3 has 14 amino acids. The trim removed 2 bases at V and 4 bases at J, leaving 4 bases unmatched. The CDR3 bases are TGTGCCACCAGCAGACCGGGACTAGTTTACGAGCAGTACTTC. This codes for CATSRPGLVYEQYF. The complete variable domain, with remaining parts taken from reference TRBV15 and TRBJ2-7, reads DAMVIQNPRYQVTQFGKPVTLSCSQTLNHNVMYWYQQKSSQAPKLLFHYYDKDFNNEADTPDNFQSRRPNTSFCFLDIRSPGLGDTAMYLCATSRPGLVYEQYFGPGTRLTVT.

There are a few counts of this clone. This chain links TRBV28 with TRBJ2-1; 8 nucleotides align to TRBD2. V shed 7 bases, J shed 5 bases, and the junction held 19 bases outside the gene matches. Per the germline V gene, CDR1 is MDHEN and CDR2 is SYDVKM. The CDR3 is made up of 18 amino acids. DNA of the CDR3: TGTGCCAGCAACGGGAGGGACTACAAGGGTCTAAGGGACAATGAGCAGTTCTTC. The encoded protein is CASNGRDYKGLRDNEQFF. Drawing the rest from reference TRBV28 and TRBJ2-1, the complete variable domain is DVKVTQSSRYLVKRTGEKVFLECVQDMDHENMFWYRQDPGLGLRLIYFSYDVKMKEKGDIPEGYSVSREKKERFSLILESASTNQTSMYLCASNGRDYKGLRDNEQFFGPGTRLTVL.

The chain joins TRBV6-5 to TRBJ1-4; no definite D call. In germline, CDR1 is MNHEY, CDR2 SVGAGI. Trimming stripped 8 bases from V and 10 bases from J, with 17 bases between. The CDR3 contains 13 residues. CDR3 DNA: TGTGCCAGCCATGACATGACCTTTGGAAAACTGTTTTTT. The encoded protein is CASHDMTFGKLFF.

This chain joins TRBV24-1 and TRBJ2-4, with 9 bases identical to TRBD1. Trimming took 5 bases from V and 4 from J; bases not matched to a gene: 5. Germline values: CDR1 KGHDR, CDR2 SFDVKD. The CDR3 contains 15 residues. The CDR3 nucleotides read TGTGCCACCAGTGCCACTGGGACAGGGAAAAACATTCAGTACTTC. Translation gives CATSATGTGKNIQYF.

This chain uses TRBV7-9 with TRBJ2-5, with D perhaps matching TRBD1 (6 bases). The ends were cut back, 9 bases at V and 1 base at J, with 9 bases in the middle. Looked up from germline, CDR1 is SEHNR and CDR2 is FQNEAQ (reference sequence). CDR3 length: 12 amino acids. In nucleotides, the CDR3 is TGTGCCAGTGGACAGATCCAAGAGACCCAGTACTTC. It encodes CASGQIQETQYF.

The genes are TRBV18 and TRBJ1-1; D unclear. Germline V gene sequence: CDR1 KGHSH, CDR2 LQKENI. V shed 6 bases and J shed 9 bases, with 14 bases lying between them. The CDR3 spans 12 residues. The chain's CDR3 is CASSEGTDQAFF. In DNA form, the CDR3 reads TGTGCCAGCTCCGAGGGTACAGATCAAGCTTTCTTT.

This sequence joins TRBV10-3 and TRBJ2-1, with 8 bases lining up with TRBD2. This CDR3 comprises 16 residues. The ends lost 6 bases at V and 5 bases at J; junction bases unmatched: 12. The germline CDR1 and CDR2 sequences are ENHRY and SYGVKD. The CDR3 nucleotides are TGTGCCATCAGGGGAGTTTCCAGCGGGAGCCACAATGAGCAGTTCTTC. It encodes CAIRGVSSGSHNEQFF.

This chain uses TRBV2 with TRBJ1-1; 10 bases line up with TRBD1. This CDR3 has 14 amino acids. Germline V lookup: CDR1 SNHLY, CDR2 FYNNEI. J gave up 8 bases and V 11 bases, and 14 bases lay outside the gene matches. CDR3 DNA: TGTGCCTGCGGACAGGGGGGAACTTACGAGGAAGCTTTCTTT. The encoded protein is CACGQGGTYEEAFF.

V usage is TRBV29-1 and J usage is TRBJ2-5, with D unclear. The CDR3 has 10 residues. Germline lookup yields CDR1 SQVTM and CDR2 ANQGSEA. V lost 5 bases, J lost 4 bases, and 5 bases lay in between. The CDR3 region has the DNA TGCAGCGTTCTGTCAGAGACCCAGTACTTC. The encoded protein is CSVLSETQYF.

This chain uses TRBV2 with TRBJ1-5; 9 nucleotides match TRBD1. V shed 5 bases, J shed 1 base, and the junction held 3 bases outside the gene matches. From germline, CDR1 is SNHLY and CDR2 FYNNEI. The CDR3 consists of 15 residues. CDR3 amino acids: CASSPGTGSNQPQHF. The DNA of the CDR3 is TGTGCCAGCAGTCCCGGGACAGGGAGCAATCAGCCCCAGCATTTT.

This clone came up a few times. In nucleotides, the CDR3 is TGTGCCATCAGTGAGAAGGACAGAGGGGAACCTTACGAGCAGTACTTC. Amino acids: CAISEKDRGEPYEQYF. V and J are TRBV10-3 and TRBJ2-7, with D possibly TRBD1 on 6 matching bases. Germline V CDR1 and CDR2: ENHRY, SYGVKD. V was pared by 2 bases and J by 4 bases, with 18 bases between. The CDR3 contains 16 residues.